The clone carrying this T cell receptor (beta chain) was observed a handful of times. Its antigen remains unknown. These data originate in a study of beta chain features in type 1 diabetes. The overall study: Sorted cells numbering roughly 100,000,000 were examined across all samples. Regarding the study as a whole: Equally in patients and controls, shorter templates might have been favored by PCR.

CD4+ cells of the naive, central memory, regulatory and stem cell-like memory types were sorted via CD45RO/CCR7/CD25/CD127/CD95/CD27. cDNA synthesis used the whole RNA isolate, giving expressed TCRB sequences. Method: immunoSEQ multiplex PCR; TCRdb's copy keeps in-frame clones and lacks some. The sample holds 150,000 to 180,000 clones, about 8.1% seen once. The receptor comes from a young man in good health. Sequencing used central memory CD4+ T cells from blood.

The CDR3 DNA reads as TGTGCCTCGCTGGGGACAGCCCAAGAGACCCAGTACTTC. Translated, it gives CASLGTAQETQYF. The chain links TRBV30 to TRBJ2-5, with TRBD1 identical over 7 bases. Germline CDR1 is GTSNPN and CDR2 is SVGIG (reference sequence). V was clipped by 7 bases and J by 1 base; unmatched bases: 6. The CDR3 has 13 amino acids.